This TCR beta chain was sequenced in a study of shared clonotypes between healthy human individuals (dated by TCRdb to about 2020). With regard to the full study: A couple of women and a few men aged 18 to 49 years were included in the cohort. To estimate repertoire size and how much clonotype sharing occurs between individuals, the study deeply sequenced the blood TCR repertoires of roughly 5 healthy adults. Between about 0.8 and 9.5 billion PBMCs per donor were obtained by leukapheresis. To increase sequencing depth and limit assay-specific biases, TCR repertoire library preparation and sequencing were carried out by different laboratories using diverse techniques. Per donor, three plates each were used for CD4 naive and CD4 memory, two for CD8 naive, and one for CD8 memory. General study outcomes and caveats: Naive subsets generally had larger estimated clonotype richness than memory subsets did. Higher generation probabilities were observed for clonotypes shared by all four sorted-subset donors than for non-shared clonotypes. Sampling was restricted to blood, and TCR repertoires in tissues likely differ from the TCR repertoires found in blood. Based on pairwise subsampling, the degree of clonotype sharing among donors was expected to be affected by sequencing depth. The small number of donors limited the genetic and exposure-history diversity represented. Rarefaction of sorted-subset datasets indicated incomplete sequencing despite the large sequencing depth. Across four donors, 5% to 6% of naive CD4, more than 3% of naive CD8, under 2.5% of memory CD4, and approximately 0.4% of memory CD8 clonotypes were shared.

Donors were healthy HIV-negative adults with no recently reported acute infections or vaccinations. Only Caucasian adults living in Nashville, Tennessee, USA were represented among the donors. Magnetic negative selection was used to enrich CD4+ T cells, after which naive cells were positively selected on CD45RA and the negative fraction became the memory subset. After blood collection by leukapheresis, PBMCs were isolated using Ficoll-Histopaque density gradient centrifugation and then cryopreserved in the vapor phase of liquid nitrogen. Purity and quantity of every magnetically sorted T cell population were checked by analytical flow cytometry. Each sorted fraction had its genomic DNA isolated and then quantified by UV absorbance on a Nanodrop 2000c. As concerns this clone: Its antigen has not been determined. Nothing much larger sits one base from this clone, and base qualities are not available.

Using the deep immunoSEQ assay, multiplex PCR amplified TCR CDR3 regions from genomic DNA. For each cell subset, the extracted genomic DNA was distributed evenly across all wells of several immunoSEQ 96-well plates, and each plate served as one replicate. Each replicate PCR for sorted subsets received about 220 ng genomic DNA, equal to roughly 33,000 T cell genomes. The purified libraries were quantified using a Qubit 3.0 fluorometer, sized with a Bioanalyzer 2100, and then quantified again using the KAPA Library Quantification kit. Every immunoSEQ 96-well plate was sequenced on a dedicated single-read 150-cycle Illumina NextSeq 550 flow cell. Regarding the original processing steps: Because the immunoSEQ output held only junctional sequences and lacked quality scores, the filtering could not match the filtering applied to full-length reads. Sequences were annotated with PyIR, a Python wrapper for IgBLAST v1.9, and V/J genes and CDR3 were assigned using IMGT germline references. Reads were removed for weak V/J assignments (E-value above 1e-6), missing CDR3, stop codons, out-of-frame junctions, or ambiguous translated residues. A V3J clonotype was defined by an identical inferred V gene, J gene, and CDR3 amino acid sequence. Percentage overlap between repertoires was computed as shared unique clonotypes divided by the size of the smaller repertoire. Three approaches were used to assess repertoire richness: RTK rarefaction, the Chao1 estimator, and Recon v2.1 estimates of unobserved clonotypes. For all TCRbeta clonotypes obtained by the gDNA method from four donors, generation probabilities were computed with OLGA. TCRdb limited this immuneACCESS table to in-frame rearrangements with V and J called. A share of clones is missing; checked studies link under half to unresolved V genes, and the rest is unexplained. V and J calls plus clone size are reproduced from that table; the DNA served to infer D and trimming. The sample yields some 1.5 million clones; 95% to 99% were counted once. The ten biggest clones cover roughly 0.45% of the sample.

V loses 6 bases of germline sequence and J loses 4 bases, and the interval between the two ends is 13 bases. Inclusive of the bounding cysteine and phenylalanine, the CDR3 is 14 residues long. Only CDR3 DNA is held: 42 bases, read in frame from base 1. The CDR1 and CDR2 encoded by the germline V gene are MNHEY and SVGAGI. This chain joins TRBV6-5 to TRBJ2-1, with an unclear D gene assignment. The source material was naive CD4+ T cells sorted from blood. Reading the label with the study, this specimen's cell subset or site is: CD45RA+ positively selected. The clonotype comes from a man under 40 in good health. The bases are TGTGCCAGCAGACGCCGGGTATCATACAATGAGCAGTTCTTC. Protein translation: CASRRRVSYNEQFF.